These 9 T cell receptor beta chains were sequenced from one sample in a study of neoadjuvant nivolumab and ipilimumab in lung cancer. Repertoires were generated with immunoSEQ multiplex PCR, while TCRdb's copy carries only in-frame clones and drops some. Among 20,000 to 25,000 clones listed, roughly 85% were seen once. The sample here was peripheral blood, taken before neoadjuvant nivolumab, alone or with ipilimumab. The receptors come from an adult with non-small cell lung cancer.

The CDR3 protein is CASSPDRATDTEAFF. CDR3 sequence (DNA): TGTGCCAGCAGTCCCGACAGGGCAACGGACACTGAAGCTTTCTTT. This chain joins TRBV6-5 and TRBJ1-1; 7 bases map to TRBD1. V dropped 5 bases and J dropped 3; count of bases not matched to a gene: 9. Germline V gives CDR1 MNHEY, CDR2 SVGAGI. The CDR3 spans 15 residues.

The CDR3 spells CASSHRGRSYEQYF. The CDR3 region has the DNA TGCGCCAGCAGCCATCGGGGACGCTCCTACGAGCAGTACTTC. The chain carries TRBV4-3 and TRBJ2-7; D may match TRBD1 or TRBD2 (5 bases each). The CDR3 is made up of 14 amino acids. The V and J ends lost 3 bases and 0 bases respectively, with 9 bases between them. Germline loops: CDR1 LGHNA, CDR2 YSLEER.

V gene TRBV11-1 combines with J gene TRBJ2-3; TRBD2 matches 12 bases. J gave up 0 bases and V 5 bases, and 3 bases lay outside the gene matches. The V gene's germline CDR1 is SGHAT and CDR2 FQDESV (reference sequence). This CDR3 is 16 amino acids long. CDR3 amino acids: CASSGGTSGSTDTQYF. The CDR3 bases are TGTGCCAGCAGCGGAGGGACTAGCGGGAGCACAGATACGCAGTATTTT. Full variable domain (outside the CDR3, taken from reference TRBV11-1 and TRBJ2-3): EAEVAQSPRYKITEKSQAVAFWCDPISGHATLYWYRQILGQGPELLVQFQDESVVDDSQLPKDRFSAERLKGVDSTLKIQPAELGDSAMYLCASSGGTSGSTDTQYFGPGTRLTVL.

The chain recombines TRBV30 with TRBJ1-1; D is uncertain. The germline V and J ends were trimmed by 0 bases and 4 bases, with 9 bases remaining between them. The CDR3 is made up of 13 amino acids. CDR1 is GTSNPN, CDR2 SVGIG, per germline (reference sequence). CDR3 sequence: CAWSVSYGTEAFF. The CDR3 DNA follows: TGTGCCTGGAGTGTATCGTACGGCACTGAAGCTTTCTTT.

The chain carries TRBV30 and TRBJ1-2; D gene uncertain. CDR1 and CDR2 (germline): GTSNPN, SVGIG (reference sequence). V was shortened by 3 bases and J by 8 bases, with 7 bases between the two germline ends. The CDR3 totals 10 residues. CDR3 DNA sequence: TGTGCCTGGAGGCGAGGGGGCTACACCTTC. It is translated as CAWRRGGYTF.

As for this clone: Since a much larger clone is just one base distant, this may be a read error. This chain links TRBV5-5 with TRBJ2-7; D perhaps matches TRBD2 (6 bases). V shed 3 bases and J shed 1 base, with 8 bases lying between them. CDR3 length equals 13 residues. Per the germline V gene, CDR1 is SGHKS and CDR2 is YYEKEE (reference sequence). The CDR3 loop reads CASSWTKSYEQYF. The CDR3, as DNA: TGTGCCAGCAGCTGGACTAAATCCTACGAGCAGTACTTC.

This chain joins TRBV11-3 and TRBJ1-1, with TRBD1 matching over 11 bases. The germline V gene has CDR1 SGHNT and CDR2 YENEEA. CDR3 length equals 17 residues. The J segment lost 0 bases and the V segment lost 4 bases, leaving 7 bases of the junction unmatched. CDR3 region: CASSSGTGGSLNTEAFF. The CDR3 bases are TGTGCCAGCAGCTCCGGGACAGGGGGATCCCTGAACACTGAAGCTTTCTTT.

The chain couples TRBV30 to TRBJ1-4, with 8 bases lining up with TRBD1. V gave up 1 base and J gave up 4 bases; unmatched junction bases: 8. The CDR3 runs 16 residues. Germline V gene lookup returns CDR1 GTSNPN and CDR2 SVGIG (reference sequence). The CDR3 is CAWSGLGQGINEKLFF. CDR3 coding DNA: TGTGCCTGGAGTGGACTCGGACAGGGTATTAATGAAAAACTGTTTTTT.

This clone occurred a few times. The chain carries TRBV2 and TRBJ2-1; possible D gene TRBD2, 6 bases. V dropped 4 bases and J dropped 0 bases, with 10 bases sitting between them. This CDR3 has 15 residues. The germline gives CDR1 SNHLY, CDR2 FYNNEI. The CDR3 region is CASSGGLSSYNEQFF. The CDR3 region has the DNA TGTGCCAGCAGTGGCGGACTAAGCTCCTACAATGAGCAGTTCTTC. Full variable domain (remainder filled in from reference TRBV2 and TRBJ2-1): EPEVTQTPSHQVTQMGQEVILRCVPISNHLYFYWYRQILGQKVEFLVSFYNNEISEKSEIFDDQFSVERPDGSNFTLKIRSTKLEDSAMYFCASSGGLSSYNEQFFGPGTRLTVL.